The 4 T cell receptor beta chains given below trace back to one sample, sequenced in a study of T-cell memory formation after mild COVID-19. TCRdb re-derived calls from the 5' RACE reads in MiXCR, one entry per CDR3 protein. The data contain about 100,000 distinct CDR3 sequences, around 10% of them singletons. The sequencing sample was made of PBMCs or a T cell subset sorted from them (not recorded which). The receptors derive from a man younger than 35 who had mild COVID-19 (a few samples of this study predate the infection). Cell type and time point are not known.

The CDR3 nucleotides read TGTGCCACCAGCAGAGGCCGGGCCTTTAATGAAAAACTGTTTTTT. Amino acid sequence: CATSRGRAFNEKLFF. The rearrangement links TRBV15 to TRBJ1-4; D remains ambiguous. Germline CDR1 is LNHNV and CDR2 is YYDKDF (reference sequence). V dropped 1 base and J dropped 4 bases, with 10 bases sitting between them. The CDR3 length is 15 residues.

The chain is built from TRBV5-6 and TRBJ1-2; no definite D call. V lost 4 bases, J lost 6 bases, and 13 bases lay in between. Germline CDR1 reads SGHDT; CDR2 reads YYEEEE. The CDR3 extends over 13 amino acids. The CDR3 loop reads CASSQSNGDGYTF. The CDR3 nucleotides read TGTGCCAGCAGCCAGAGTAACGGGGATGGCTACACCTTC.

The chain recombines TRBV25-1 with TRBJ2-3; D perhaps matches TRBD2 (7 bases). The CDR3 has 16 amino acids. Trimming stripped 6 bases from V and 2 bases from J, with 18 bases between. CDR1 and CDR2 (germline): MGHDK, SYGVNS. The DNA of the CDR3 is TGTGCCAGCAGCCCGAAGTGGGGGGGACACACAGATACGCAGTATTTT. Encoded protein: CASSPKWGGHTDTQYF. The full variable domain, completed using reference TRBV25-1 and TRBJ2-3, is EADIYQTPRYLVIGTGKKITLECSQTMGHDKMYWYQQDPGMELHLIHYSYGVNSTEKGDLSSESTVSRIRTEHFPLTLESARPSHTSQYLCASSPKWGGHTDTQYFGPGTRLTVL.

This clonotype was detected only a few times. The chain links TRBV4-1 to TRBJ1-4; D gene ambiguous. The germline V gene encodes CDR1 MGHRA and CDR2 YSYEKL. Trimming cost V 0 bases and J 4 bases, with 9 bases left between them. The CDR3 sequence is 15 residues long. DNA for the CDR3: TGCGCCAGCAGCCAAGAAGGGCAGAATAATGAAAAACTGTTTTTT. Protein product: CASSQEGQNNEKLFF.